The subject of this entry is one T cell receptor beta chain. Its target is not known. The source of the sample is a study of post-analysis software for immune sequencing data. Turning to the study itself: Recorded subtypes: relapsing-remitting, secondary progressive, progressive-relapsing; some patients unannotated. General observations from the study: With F measure, samples from one preparation batch clustered together strongly. People with multiple sclerosis had a significantly lower normalized Chao1 diversity than controls did. Patients carried a handful of TRBV segments more frequently than controls did, and TRBV5-6, TRBV5-1 and TRBV20-1 were among them.

Trimming cost V 6 bases and J 5 bases, with 10 bases left between them. This CDR3 spans 12 amino acids. Germline assignment: CDR1 MNHEY and CDR2 SVGEGT. Unique molecular identifiers were built into the TCR beta cDNA libraries. Roughly 500,000 cDNA molecules were recovered from an input of roughly 0.85 to 10 million T cells. TCRdb processed the PCR reads anew with MiXCR; each CDR3 protein has one entry. The sample yields around 770,000 distinct CDR3 sequences, 40% to 55% seen once. The receptor was isolated from a girl under 18 with multiple sclerosis. The source material was blood. The gene calls are TRBV6-2 or TRBV6-3 and TRBJ2-5; perhaps TRBD2 as D (5 bases). The CDR3 DNA sequence: TGTGCCAGCAGGGAGCCGGGGGAGACCCAGTACTTC. Translated, it gives CASREPGETQYF.